This TCR beta chain was recovered during a study of cytomegalovirus exposure and HLA in healthy donors. Separation from the roughly 670-subject first cohort characterized the roughly 120-subject validation cohort, to which the donors belonged. Study results and limitations: TCR sequences were mostly rare, though some public TCRs occurred in many donors. In vitro experiments confirmed that three CMV-associated chains were specific for CMV antigens. According to the study, 160 or so TCR beta chains were cytomegalovirus-associated.

With regard to this clone: Its antigen remains unidentified.

Profiling relied on immunoSEQ multiplex PCR, and the TCRdb table lists in-frame clones only, not all of them. The top ten clones hold approximately 4.9% of a sample with 110,000 or so clones, roughly 82% of them seen once. The sample comprised PBMCs. This TCR came from a young man in good health and CMV-seronegative.

The DNA of the CDR3 is TGTGCCAGCAGCGGGGATACGCAGTATTTT. This translates into CASSGDTQYF. The gene calls are TRBV6-5 and TRBJ2-3; D is uncertain. Germline assignment: CDR1 MNHEY and CDR2 SVGAGI. V was trimmed by 6 bases and J by 6 bases, leaving 4 bases between them. The CDR3 contains 10 residues.